The 10 T cell receptor beta chains below come from one sample, sequenced in a study of blood T cell repertoires in COVID-19. Using immunoSEQ multiplex PCR, the repertoire was profiled, and TCRdb retains in-frame clones only, with some absent. The sample yields 210,000 or so clones, about 84% seen once. The sequenced sample was PBMCs or T cells enriched from blood (not recorded which). All receptors come from a man aged 25-45 years with acute COVID-19.

This clone has only a few counts. The genes are TRBV6-1 and TRBJ1-6; D uncertain. Germline assignment: CDR1 MNHNS and CDR2 SASEGT. This CDR3 is built from 12 residues. Deletions cut 0 bases from V and 10 bases from J, with 4 bases between. CDR3 residues: CASSEARSPLHF. DNA for the CDR3: TGTGCCAGCAGTGAAGCGCGGTCACCCCTCCACTTT.

This clone was counted a single time. The chain employs TRBV5-4 and TRBJ1-2, with 8 bases lining up with TRBD1. The germline V gene has CDR1 SGHNT and CDR2 YYREEE (reference sequence). This CDR3 is built from 14 residues. V dropped 4 bases and J dropped 4; count of bases not matched to a gene: 6. The CDR3: CASSPQGGGYGYTF. The CDR3 DNA sequence: TGTGCCAGCAGCCCACAGGGGGGGGGCTATGGCTACACCTTC.

The chain is built from TRBV5-1 and TRBJ1-6, with D tentatively TRBD1 (5 bases). There are 16 residues in the CDR3. Trimming shortened V by 4 bases and J by 7 bases, and 18 bases separated the two germline ends. Per germline, CDR1 SGHRS and CDR2 YFSETQ. In nucleotides, the CDR3 is TGCGCCAGCAGCCCGGGCTTTGACAGTGGGAATTCACCCCTCCACTTT. Its protein is CASSPGFDSGNSPLHF.

This clone was counted between two and nine times. V and J are TRBV5-4 and TRBJ1-1; no definite D call. CDR3 length: 13 amino acids. Trimming removed 0 bases at V and 5 bases at J, with 8 bases between. Germline CDR1 is SGHNT and CDR2 is YYREEE (reference sequence). CDR3 coding DNA: TGTGCCAGCAGCTTGGACACGGGGACTGAAGCTTTCTTT. The encoded protein is CASSLDTGTEAFF. Looking up the rest from reference TRBV5-4 and TRBJ1-1 gives the full variable domain: ETGVTQSPTHLIKTRGQQVTLRCSSQSGHNTVSWYQQALGQGPQFIFQYYREEENGRGNFPPRFSGLQFPNYSSELNVNALELDDSALYLCASSLDTGTEAFFGQGTRLTVV.

This clone was observed a single time. The chain is built from TRBV10-3 and TRBJ2-1, with D perhaps matching TRBD2 (6 bases). V was shortened by 6 bases and J by 8 bases, with 11 bases between the two germline ends. Per germline, CDR1 ENHRY and CDR2 SYGVKD. The CDR3 is 12 amino acids. The CDR3 nucleotides read TGTGCCATCAGGCGACTAGTGGATGAGCAGTTCTTC. Encoded protein: CAIRRLVDEQFF.

CDR3 sequence: CAISDATGNNSPLHF. In nucleotides, the CDR3 is TGTGCCATCAGTGACGCGACAGGGAATAATTCACCCCTCCACTTT. V and J are TRBV10-3 and TRBJ1-6, with 7 bases matching TRBD1. Losses at the gene ends were 3 bases for V and 5 bases for J; bases not matched to a gene: 4. Looked up from germline, CDR1 is ENHRY and CDR2 is SYGVKD. The CDR3 consists of 15 residues.

This clone appeared a single time. J is TRBJ1-2 and V is TRBV3-1 (or the pseudogene TRBV3-2); 11 bases are a match to TRBD1. From germline, CDR1 is LGHDT and CDR2 YNNKEL (reference sequence). This CDR3 is 16 amino acids long. V gave up 4 bases and J gave up 4 bases; unmatched junction bases: 8. CDR3 DNA: TGTGCCAGCAGCCGTAAGGGACAGGGGGGGACCTATGGCTACACCTTC. Translated, it gives CASSRKGQGGTYGYTF.

This clone was picked up a small number of times. The chain links TRBV3-1 (or the pseudogene TRBV3-2) to TRBJ1-5, with a weak D call TRBD1 (5 bases). CDR1 and CDR2 (germline): LGHDT, YNNKEL (reference sequence). The V and J ends lost 6 bases and 7 bases respectively, with 19 bases between them. The CDR3 covers 15 residues. DNA for the CDR3: TGTGCCAGCAGTCTAAACACCCAGGGAAACCAGCCCCAGCATTTT. Residues: CASSLNTQGNQPQHF.

V usage is TRBV14 and J usage is TRBJ1-2; 8 bases are a match to TRBD1. The CDR3 sequence is 17 residues long. Germline loops: CDR1 SGHDN, CDR2 FVKESK. V was clipped by 1 base and J by 5 bases; unmatched bases: 12. The CDR3 DNA reads TGTGCCAGCAGCCAAGTGAGACTTCAGGGGGCAAGGTATGGCTACACCTTC. This translates into CASSQVRLQGARYGYTF.

The genes are TRBV5-4 and TRBJ2-7; 8 positions agree with TRBD1. Germline CDR1 SGHNT, CDR2 YYREEE (reference sequence). The CDR3 has 16 amino acids. V was pared by 2 bases and J by 0 bases, with 7 bases of the junction left unmatched. CDR3 protein: CASSFFGTGLSYEQYF. The CDR3 DNA follows: TGTGCCAGCAGCTTCTTTGGGACAGGACTCTCCTACGAGCAGTACTTC. The full variable domain, its missing parts supplied by reference TRBV5-4 and TRBJ2-7, is ETGVTQSPTHLIKTRGQQVTLRCSSQSGHNTVSWYQQALGQGPQFIFQYYREEENGRGNFPPRFSGLQFPNYSSELNVNALELDDSALYLCASSFFGTGLSYEQYFGPGTRLTVT.